This TCR beta chain was captured in a study of T cell responses to AZD1222 COVID-19 vaccine. Study-wide results and limits: The donors showed a predominance of white British ancestry and of females, with possible underestimation of clonal diversity.

Of note for this clone: Its antigen is not identified.

The CDR3 is 12 residues long. The germline V gene encodes CDR1 MDHEN and CDR2 SYDVKM. V lost 6 bases and J 3 bases, leaving 9 bases between the germline ends. Only in-frame clones appear in the TCRdb table, and some are missing; sequencing was by immunoSEQ multiplex PCR. The sample records 130,000 or so clones, approximately 90% being singletons. This receptor was identified in an adult in good health. Sequencing was performed on peripheral blood, taken on day 0 of AZD1222 vaccination. This chain uses TRBV28 with TRBJ2-7; weak D call: TRBD1 (6 bases). The CDR3 loop reads CASSVQGYEQYF. CDR3 sequence (DNA): TGTGCCAGCAGCGTACAGGGCTACGAGCAGTACTTC.